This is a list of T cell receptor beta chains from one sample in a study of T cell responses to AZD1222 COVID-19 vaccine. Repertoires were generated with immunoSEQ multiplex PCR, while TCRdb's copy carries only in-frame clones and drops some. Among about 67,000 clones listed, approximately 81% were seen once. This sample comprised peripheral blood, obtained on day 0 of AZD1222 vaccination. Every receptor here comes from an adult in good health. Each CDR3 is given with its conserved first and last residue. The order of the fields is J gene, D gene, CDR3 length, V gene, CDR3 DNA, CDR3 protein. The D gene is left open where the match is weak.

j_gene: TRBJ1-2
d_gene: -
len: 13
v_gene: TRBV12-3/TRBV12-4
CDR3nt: TGTGCCAGCAGTCGACAATCTAACTATGGCTACACCTTC
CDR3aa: CASSRQSNYGYTF

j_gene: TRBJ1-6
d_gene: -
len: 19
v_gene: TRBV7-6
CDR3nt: TGTGCCAGCAGCTTAGAGGCCCTGACGCGAGAATCTTATAATTCACCCCTCCACTTT
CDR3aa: CASSLEALTRESYNSPLHF

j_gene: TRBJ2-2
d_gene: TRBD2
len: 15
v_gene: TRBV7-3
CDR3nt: TGTGCCAGCAGCATGACTAGCGGAAGCACCGGGGAGCTGTTTTTT
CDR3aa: CASSMTSGSTGELFF

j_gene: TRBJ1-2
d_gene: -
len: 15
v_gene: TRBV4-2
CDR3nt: TGTGCCAGCAGCCAAGACGGCAGGATGAACTATGGCTACACCTTC
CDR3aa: CASSQDGRMNYGYTF

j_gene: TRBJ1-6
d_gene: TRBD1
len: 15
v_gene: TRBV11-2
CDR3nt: TGTGCCAGCAGCTGGGAGACAGGGCCCAATTCACCCCTCCACTTT
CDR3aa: CASSWETGPNSPLHF

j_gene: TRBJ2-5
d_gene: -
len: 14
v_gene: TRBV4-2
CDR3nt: TGTGCCAGCAGCCAAGTGGAGCTTCAGGAGACCCAGTACTTC
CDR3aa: CASSQVELQETQYF

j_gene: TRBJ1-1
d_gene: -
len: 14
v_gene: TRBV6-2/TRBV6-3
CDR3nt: TGTGCCAGCAGTTACTCGACGGGGAACACTGAAGCTTTCTTT
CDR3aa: CASSYSTGNTEAFF

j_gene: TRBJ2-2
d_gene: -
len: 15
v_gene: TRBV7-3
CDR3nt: TGTGCCAGCAGCATTTCGACAGGGAACACCGGGGAGCTGTTTTTT
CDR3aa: CASSISTGNTGELFF

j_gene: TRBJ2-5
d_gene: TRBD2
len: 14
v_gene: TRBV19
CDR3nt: TGTGCCAGTAGTATTGGGCTAGCGGAAGAGACCCAGTACTTC
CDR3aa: CASSIGLAEETQYF

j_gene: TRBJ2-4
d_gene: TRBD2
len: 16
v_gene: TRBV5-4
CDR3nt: TGTGCCAGCAGCTTGCCCACACTAGCGGGGAAAAACATTCAGTACTTC
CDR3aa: CASSLPTLAGKNIQYF